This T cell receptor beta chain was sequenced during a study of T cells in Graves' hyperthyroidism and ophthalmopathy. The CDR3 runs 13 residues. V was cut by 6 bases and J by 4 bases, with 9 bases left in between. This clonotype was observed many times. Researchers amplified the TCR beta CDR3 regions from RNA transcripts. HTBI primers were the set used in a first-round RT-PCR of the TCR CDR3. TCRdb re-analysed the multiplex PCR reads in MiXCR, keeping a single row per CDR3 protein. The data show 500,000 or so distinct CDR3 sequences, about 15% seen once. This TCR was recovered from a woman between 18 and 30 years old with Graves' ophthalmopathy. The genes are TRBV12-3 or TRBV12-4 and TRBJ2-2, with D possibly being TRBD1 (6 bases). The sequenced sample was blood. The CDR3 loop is CASSFRGTGELFF. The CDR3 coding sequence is TGTGCCAGCAGCTTCAGGGGCACCGGGGAGCTGTTTTTT.